The rows below give T cell receptor beta chains drawn from one sample of a study of blood T cell repertoires in COVID-19. Assay used: immunoSEQ multiplex PCR; TCRdb lists only in-frame clones, some missing. The sample shows around 210,000 clones, approximately 85% of them seen only once. Sequencing was performed on peripheral blood. The receptors stem from a man between 45 and 60 years old with COVID-19, enrolled during active disease. The CDR3 runs from the conserved cysteine through the conserved F or W. The D gene is left open where the match is weak. Clone size appears in some rows only: once, few, many, or a class for an expanded clone.

TRBD1	TRBJ1-1	.	TRBV2	CASTRQGNTEAFF	TGTGCCAGCACTCGACAGGGGAACACTGAAGCTTTCTTT
TRBD1	TRBJ2-7	.	TRBV5-1	CASSRDRELNEQYF	TGCGCCAGCAGCAGGGACAGGGAGTTAAACGAGCAGTACTTC
.	TRBJ2-3	.	TRBV11-2	CASSLGLRRQTDTQYF	TGTGCCAGCAGCTTAGGTCTTCGCAGGCAAACAGATACGCAGTATTTT
TRBD1	TRBJ2-7	once	TRBV7-9	CASSTILGQEGEQYF	TGTGCCAGCAGCACCATCTTGGGACAGGAGGGCGAGCAGTACTTC
TRBD1	TRBJ2-7	.	TRBV4-2	CASSHGSPGQSYEQYF	TGTGCCAGCAGCCATGGATCACCGGGACAGTCCTACGAGCAGTACTTC
.	TRBJ2-7	.	TRBV7-2	CASSFPGWYEQYF	TGTGCCAGCAGCTTTCCGGGTTGGTACGAGCAGTACTTC
TRBD2	TRBJ2-3	.	TRBV9	CASSVGSSPSGFSDTQYF	TGTGCCAGCAGCGTAGGGTCTTCGCCTAGCGGGTTTTCAGATACGCAGTATTTT
.	TRBJ1-5	.	TRBV6-5	CASTLQSDQPQHF	TGTGCCAGCACCCTACAGTCAGATCAGCCCCAGCATTTT
.	TRBJ1-1	.	TRBV29-1	CSVVPQNTEAFF	TGCAGCGTTGTTCCCCAGAACACTGAAGCTTTCTTT
.	TRBJ1-1	.	TRBV28	CASSQLGGATNTEAFF	TGTGCCAGCAGTCAACTAGGGGGGGCCACGAACACTGAAGCTTTCTTT
TRBD1	TRBJ2-7	.	TRBV18	CASSPAGGNGEQYF	TGTGCCAGCTCGCCTGCAGGGGGCAATGGGGAGCAGTACTTC
.	TRBJ2-7	.	TRBV5-1	CASSTGSLGQGYEQYF	TGCGCCAGCAGCACAGGCAGTCTGGGTCAAGGTTACGAGCAGTACTTC
.	TRBJ2-3	.	TRBV11-3	CASSLTRATDTQYF	TGTGCCAGCAGCTTAACCAGGGCCACAGATACGCAGTATTTT
TRBD2	TRBJ2-1	.	TRBV3-1/TRBV3-2	CASSQDGTSVNEQFF	TGTGCCAGCAGCCAAGATGGGACTAGCGTCAATGAGCAGTTCTTC
TRBD2	TRBJ2-3	.	TRBV6-6	CASRTSGGAGTDTQYF	TGTGCCAGCCGGACTAGCGGGGGGGCCGGGACAGATACGCAGTATTTT
TRBD1	TRBJ1-2	.	TRBV7-9	CASSLFGTGGINYGYTF	TGTGCCAGCAGCTTATTCGGGACAGGTGGGATTAACTATGGCTACACCTTC
TRBD2	TRBJ2-3	.	TRBV30	CAYRTSGTTDTQYF	TGTGCCTACCGGACTAGCGGAACCACAGATACGCAGTATTTT
TRBD2	TRBJ2-2	.	TRBV5-4	CASSSSGVGTGELFF	TGTGCCAGCAGCTCCAGCGGGGTCGGCACCGGGGAGCTGTTTTTT
TRBD1	TRBJ2-7	.	TRBV28	CASSSRDSYEQYF	TGTGCCAGCAGTTCCCGGGACAGCTACGAGCAGTACTTC
TRBD1	TRBJ1-5	.	TRBV30	CAWSDRGPQPQHF	TGTGCCTGGAGCGACAGGGGGCCTCAGCCCCAGCATTTT
TRBD1	TRBJ2-2	.	TRBV30	CAWSVGWTGYTGELFF	TGTGCCTGGAGTGTAGGGTGGACAGGATACACCGGGGAGCTGTTTTTT
.	TRBJ1-6	.	TRBV6-1	CASSEARGGFPSPLHF	TGTGCCAGCAGTGAAGCCAGGGGCGGTTTTCCTTCACCCCTCCACTTT
.	TRBJ2-3	.	TRBV14	CASKMGHQNTDTQYF	TGTGCCAGCAAGATGGGACACCAAAACACAGATACGCAGTATTTT
.	TRBJ1-6	.	TRBV2	CASRGVAGLNSPLHF	TGTGCCAGCAGGGGCGTCGCGGGGTTGAATTCACCCCTCCACTTT
TRBD1	TRBJ2-7	.	TRBV30	CAWSHWTGYLYREQYF	TGTGCCTGGAGTCATTGGACAGGGTATTTGTACCGCGAGCAGTACTTC
.	TRBJ2-6	.	TRBV9	CASSVGQALSGANVLTF	TGTGCCAGCAGCGTGGGGCAGGCCCTCTCTGGGGCCAACGTCCTGACTTTC